This TCR beta chain comes out of a study of control samples from healthy donors and cancer patients. This clone was seen just once. The same CDR3 can be traced to other DNA sequences in this sample. Sequencing was performed with immunoSEQ multiplex PCR; in TCRdb, only in-frame clones are kept and a portion is missing. The data show 120,000 or so clones, with 70% to 90% seen just once and roughly 40% held by the top ten. The specimen sequenced was blood. The clonotype was recovered from a man in his fifties in good health.

CDR3 sequence reads: CASSASRGGGETQYF. The CDR3 DNA reads TGTGCCAGCAGTGCCTCGCGAGGGGGGGGTGAGACCCAGTACTTC. V usage is TRBV2 and J usage is TRBJ2-5, with a possible D match to TRBD2 (7 bases). The germline gives CDR1 SNHLY, CDR2 FYNNEI. The CDR3 is 15 amino acids. V dropped 4 bases and J dropped 5 bases, with 17 bases sitting between them. Full variable domain (remainder filled in from reference TRBV2 and TRBJ2-5): EPEVTQTPSHQVTQMGQEVILRCVPISNHLYFYWYRQILGQKVEFLVSFYNNEISEKSEIFDDQFSVERPDGSNFTLKIRSTKLEDSAMYFCASSASRGGGETQYFGPGTRLLVL.